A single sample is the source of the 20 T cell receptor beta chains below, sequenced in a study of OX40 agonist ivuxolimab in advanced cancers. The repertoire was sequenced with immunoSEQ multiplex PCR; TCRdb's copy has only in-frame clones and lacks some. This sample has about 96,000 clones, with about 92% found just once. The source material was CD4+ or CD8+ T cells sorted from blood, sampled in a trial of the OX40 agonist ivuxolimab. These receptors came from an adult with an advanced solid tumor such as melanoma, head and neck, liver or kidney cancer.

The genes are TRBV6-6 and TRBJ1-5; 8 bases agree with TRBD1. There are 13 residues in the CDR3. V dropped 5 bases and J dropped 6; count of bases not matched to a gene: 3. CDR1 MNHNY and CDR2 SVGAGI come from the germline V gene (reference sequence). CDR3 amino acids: CASSQGARQPQHF. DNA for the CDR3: TGTGCCAGCAGTCAGGGGGCGCGTCAGCCCCAGCATTTT.

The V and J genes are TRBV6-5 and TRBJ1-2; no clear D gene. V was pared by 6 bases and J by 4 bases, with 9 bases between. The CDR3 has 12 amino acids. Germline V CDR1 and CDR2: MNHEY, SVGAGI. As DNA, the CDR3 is TGTGCCAGCAGCCTCGACGGCTATGGCTACACCTTC. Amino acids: CASSLDGYGYTF.

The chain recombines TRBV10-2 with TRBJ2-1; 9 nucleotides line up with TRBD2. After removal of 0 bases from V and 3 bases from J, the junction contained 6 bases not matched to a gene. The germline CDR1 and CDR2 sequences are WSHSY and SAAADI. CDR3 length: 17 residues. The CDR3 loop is CASSESVLAGLYNEQFF. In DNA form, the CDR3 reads TGCGCCAGCAGTGAGTCTGTACTAGCGGGTCTCTACAATGAGCAGTTCTTC.

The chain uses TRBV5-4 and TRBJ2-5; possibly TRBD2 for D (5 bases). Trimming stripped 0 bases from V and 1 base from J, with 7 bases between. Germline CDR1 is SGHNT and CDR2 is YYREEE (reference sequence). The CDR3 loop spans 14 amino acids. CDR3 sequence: CASSLAGLQETQYF. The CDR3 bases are TGTGCCAGCAGCTTGGCTGGACTCCAAGAGACCCAGTACTTC.

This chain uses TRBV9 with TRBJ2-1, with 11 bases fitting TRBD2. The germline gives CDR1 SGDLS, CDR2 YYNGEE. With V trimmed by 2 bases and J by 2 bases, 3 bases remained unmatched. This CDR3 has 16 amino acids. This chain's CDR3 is CASSVRLAGPYNEQFF. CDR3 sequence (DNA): TGTGCCAGCAGCGTTCGACTAGCGGGGCCCTACAATGAGCAGTTCTTC.

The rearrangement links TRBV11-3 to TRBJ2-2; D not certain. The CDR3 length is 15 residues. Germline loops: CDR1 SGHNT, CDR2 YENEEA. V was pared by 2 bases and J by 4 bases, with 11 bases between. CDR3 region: CASSLMGRSTGELFF. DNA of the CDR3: TGTGCCAGCAGCTTAATGGGTCGGAGCACCGGGGAGCTGTTTTTT.

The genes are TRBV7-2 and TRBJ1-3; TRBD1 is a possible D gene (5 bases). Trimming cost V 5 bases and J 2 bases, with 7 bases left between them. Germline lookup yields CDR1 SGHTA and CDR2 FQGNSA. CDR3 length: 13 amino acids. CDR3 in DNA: TGTGCCAGCAGCACGGGACCTGGAAACACCATATATTTT. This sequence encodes CASSTGPGNTIYF.

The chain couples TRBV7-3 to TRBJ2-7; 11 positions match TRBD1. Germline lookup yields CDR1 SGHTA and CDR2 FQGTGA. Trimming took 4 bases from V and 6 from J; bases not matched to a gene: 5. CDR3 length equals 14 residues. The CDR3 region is CASSSRDRGAEQYF. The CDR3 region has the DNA TGTGCCAGCAGCTCCAGGGACAGGGGGGCCGAGCAGTACTTC.

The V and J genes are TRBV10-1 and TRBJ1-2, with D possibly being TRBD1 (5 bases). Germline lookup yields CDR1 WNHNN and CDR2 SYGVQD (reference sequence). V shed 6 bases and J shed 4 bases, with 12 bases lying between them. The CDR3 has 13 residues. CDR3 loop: CASSRQKGYGYTF. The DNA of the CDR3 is TGCGCCAGCAGCCGACAGAAAGGCTATGGCTACACCTTC.

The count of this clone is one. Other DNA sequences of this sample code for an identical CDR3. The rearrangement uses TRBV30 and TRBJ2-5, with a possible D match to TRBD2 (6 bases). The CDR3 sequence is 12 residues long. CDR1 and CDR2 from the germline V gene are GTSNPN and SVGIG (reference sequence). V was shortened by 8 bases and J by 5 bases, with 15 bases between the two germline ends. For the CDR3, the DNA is TGTGCCCGCGGGACGGGGATGGAGACCCAGTACTTC. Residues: CARGTGMETQYF.

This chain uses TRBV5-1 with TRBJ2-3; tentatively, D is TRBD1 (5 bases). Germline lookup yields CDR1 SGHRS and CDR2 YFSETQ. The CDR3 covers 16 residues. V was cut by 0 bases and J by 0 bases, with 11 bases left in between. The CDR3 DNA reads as TGCGCCAGCAGCTTGGAGGGGTCCCTGAGCACAGATACGCAGTATTTT. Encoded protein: CASSLEGSLSTDTQYF.

CDR3: CASSQAGGAPADYGYTF. Here the CDR3 DNA reads TGTGCCAGCAGCCAGGCTGGCGGGGCCCCTGCTGACTATGGCTACACCTTC. The chain is built from TRBV4-2 and TRBJ1-2, with D possibly TRBD1 on 5 matching bases. With 3 bases removed from V and 3 bases from J, the gap between germline ends came to 20 bases. The germline CDR1 and CDR2 sequences are LGHNA and YNFKEQ. CDR3 length: 17 residues.

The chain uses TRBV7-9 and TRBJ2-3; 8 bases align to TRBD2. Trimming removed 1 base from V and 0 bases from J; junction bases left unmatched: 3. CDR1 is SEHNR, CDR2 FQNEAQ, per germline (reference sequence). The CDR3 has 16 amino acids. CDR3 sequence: CASSLGASGSTDTQYF. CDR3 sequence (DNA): TGTGCCAGCAGCTTAGGCGCTAGCGGGAGCACAGATACGCAGTATTTT.

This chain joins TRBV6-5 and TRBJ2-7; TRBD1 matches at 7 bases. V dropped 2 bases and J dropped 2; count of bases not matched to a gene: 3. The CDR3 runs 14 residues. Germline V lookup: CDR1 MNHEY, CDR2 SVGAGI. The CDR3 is CASSYRQGTYEQYF. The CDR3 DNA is TGTGCCAGCAGTTACCGACAGGGTACCTACGAGCAGTACTTC.

The CDR3 sequence is CASSSLNQPQHF. The CDR3 coding sequence is TGTGCCAGCAGCTCCCTCAATCAGCCCCAGCATTTT. V usage is TRBV7-9 and J usage is TRBJ1-5, with D unclear. The CDR3 has 12 residues. CDR1 SEHNR and CDR2 FQNEAQ come from the germline V gene (reference sequence). V lost 4 bases and J lost 3, with 4 bases in between.

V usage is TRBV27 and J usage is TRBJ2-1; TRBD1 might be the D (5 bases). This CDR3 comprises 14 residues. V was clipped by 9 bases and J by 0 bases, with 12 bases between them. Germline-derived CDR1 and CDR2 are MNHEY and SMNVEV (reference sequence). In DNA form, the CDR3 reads TGTGCCAGTTCTCAGGGTAGCTCCTACAATGAGCAGTTCTTC. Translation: CASSQGSSYNEQFF.

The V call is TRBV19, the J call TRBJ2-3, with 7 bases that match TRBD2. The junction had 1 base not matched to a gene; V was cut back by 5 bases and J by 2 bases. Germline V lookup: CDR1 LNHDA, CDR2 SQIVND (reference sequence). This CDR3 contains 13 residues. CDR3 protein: CASSGGVTDTQYF. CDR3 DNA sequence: TGTGCCAGTAGTGGGGGGGTCACAGATACGCAGTATTTT.

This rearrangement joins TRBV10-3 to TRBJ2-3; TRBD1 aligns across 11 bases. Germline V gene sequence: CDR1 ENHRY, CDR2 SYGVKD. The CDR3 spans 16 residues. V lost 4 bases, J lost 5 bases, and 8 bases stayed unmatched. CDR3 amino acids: CAISADRDRGRDTQYF. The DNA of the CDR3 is TGTGCCATCAGTGCCGACAGGGACAGGGGGAGAGATACGCAGTATTTT.

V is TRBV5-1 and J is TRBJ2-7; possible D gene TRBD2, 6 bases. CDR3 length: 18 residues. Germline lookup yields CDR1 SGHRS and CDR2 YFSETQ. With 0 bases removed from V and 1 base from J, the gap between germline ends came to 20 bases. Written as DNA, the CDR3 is TGCGCCAGCAGCTTGGCCGAAGGAGGGTTGGGAACTTCCTACGAGCAGTACTTC. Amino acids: CASSLAEGGLGTSYEQYF.

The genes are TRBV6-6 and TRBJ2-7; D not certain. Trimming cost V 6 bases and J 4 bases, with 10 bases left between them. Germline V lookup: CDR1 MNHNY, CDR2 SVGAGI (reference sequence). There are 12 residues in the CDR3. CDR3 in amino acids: CASRAAAYEQYF. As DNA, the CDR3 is TGTGCCAGCAGGGCCGCGGCTTACGAGCAGTACTTC.